The rows below give T cell receptor beta chains drawn from one sample of a study of blood T cell repertoires in COVID-19. Assay: immunoSEQ multiplex PCR; the TCRdb copy retains only in-frame clones and omits some. The sample comprises under 250,000 clones, roughly 89% of which are singletons, and around 6% rests with the top ten. The sample consisted of peripheral blood. Source of these receptors: a man aged 60-69 years who had recovered from COVID-19. Both conserved end residues are part of each CDR3. Each record gives: clone size, V gene, D gene, J gene, CDR3 length, CDR3 protein, CDR3 DNA. The D gene is left open where the match is weak. Clone size is shown for a subset of rows, as once, few, many or a class of expanded clone.

>.|TRBV11-1|.|TRBJ2-4|11
CASGTSLIQYF
TGTGCCAGCGGTACTAGCTTAATTCAGTACTTC
>.|TRBV9|TRBD2|TRBJ2-7|16
CASSLGTSGRTYEQYF
TGTGCCAGCAGCCTCGGGACTAGCGGGAGGACCTACGAGCAGTACTTC
>.|TRBV2|TRBD1|TRBJ1-5|14
CAVSRGRDNQPQHF
TGTGCCGTAAGCAGGGGGCGAGACAATCAGCCCCAGCATTTT
>few|TRBV11-2|TRBD1|TRBJ2-3|13
CASSLEPGQGQYF
TGTGCCAGCAGCTTAGAGCCGGGACAGGGTCAATATTTT
>.|TRBV12-3/TRBV12-4|.|TRBJ1-2|13
CASSLPGHYGYTF
TGTGCCAGCAGTTTACCAGGGCATTATGGCTACACCTTC
>.|TRBV29-1|.|TRBJ1-1|10
CSAMNTEAFF
TGCAGCGCCATGAACACTGAAGCTTTCTTT
>.|TRBV4-2|TRBD2|TRBJ2-6|18
CASSQETSGDSGANVLTF
TGTGCCAGCAGCCAAGAGACTAGCGGGGACTCTGGGGCCAACGTCCTGACTTTC
>.|TRBV13|TRBD1|TRBJ2-3|14
CASSLGTGTDTQYF
TGTGCCAGCAGCCTGGGGACAGGAACAGATACGCAGTATTTT
>.|TRBV7-2|.|TRBJ1-6|14
CASSLGDSNSPLHF
TGTGCCAGCAGCTTAGGGGACTCAAATTCACCCCTCCACTTT
>once|TRBV10-3|.|TRBJ1-1|13
CAISEVGGTEAFF
TGTGCCATCAGTGAGGTAGGGGGCACTGAAGCTTTCTTT
>.|TRBV6-2/TRBV6-3|TRBD1|TRBJ1-6|14
CASSYLQGSSPLHF
TGTGCCAGCAGTTACTTACAGGGGAGTTCACCCCTCCACTTT
>.|TRBV18|TRBD2|TRBJ2-3|14
CASSPGGSTDTQYF
TGTGCCAGCTCCCCCGGGGGGAGCACAGATACGCAGTATTTT
>.|TRBV6-1|.|TRBJ1-2|15
CASSDLRGPSYGYTF
TGTGCCAGCAGTGATCTCAGGGGACCCTCCTATGGCTACACCTTC
>.|TRBV5-1|.|TRBJ2-7|12
CASSLQGYEQYF
TGCGCCAGCAGCTTACAGGGATACGAGCAGTACTTC
>.|TRBV19|TRBD2|TRBJ2-2|16
CASTFSGGTNTGELFF
TGTGCCAGTACCTTTAGCGGGGGGACGAACACCGGGGAGCTGTTTTTT
>.|TRBV19|.|TRBJ2-3|15
CASSTYSGGTDTQYF
TGTGCCAGTAGTACATATAGCGGTGGGACAGATACGCAGTATTTT
>.|TRBV6-6|TRBD2|TRBJ2-1|16
CASSLTSGGAKDEQFF
TGTGCCAGCAGCCTAACTAGCGGGGGGGCGAAGGATGAGCAGTTCTTC
>.|TRBV27|TRBD1|TRBJ1-2|13
CASSSTGAYGYTF
TGTGCCAGCAGTTCAACAGGGGCCTATGGCTACACCTTC
>.|TRBV7-9|TRBD1|TRBJ1-2|15
CASSLVGTGDYGYTF
TGTGCCAGCAGCTTAGTGGGGACAGGGGACTATGGCTACACCTTC
>.|TRBV15|TRBD1|TRBJ1-2|15
CATSRAGTGHYGYTF
TGTGCCACCAGCAGAGCCGGGACAGGGCACTATGGCTACACCTTC
>.|TRBV10-3|.|TRBJ1-2|14
CAISESRRDWGYTF
TGTGCCATCAGTGAGTCACGTAGGGACTGGGGCTACACCTTC
>.|TRBV11-1|.|TRBJ2-3|15
CATRRGDSGTDTQYF
TGTGCCACCCGTCGAGGGGACTCGGGCACAGATACGCAGTATTTT
>.|TRBV7-9|TRBD2|TRBJ2-3|17
CASTPGTSGAGPDTQYF
TGTGCCAGCACCCCGGGGACTAGCGGAGCGGGTCCAGATACGCAGTATTTT
>.|TRBV7-2|.|TRBJ2-5|14
CASSLISGEETQYF
TGTGCCAGCAGCTTAATCTCGGGAGAAGAGACCCAGTACTTC
>.|TRBV6-5|TRBD1|TRBJ1-3|15
CASSYQGARGNTIYF
TGTGCCAGCAGTTACCAGGGGGCGAGGGGAAACACCATATATTTT
>.|TRBV30|TRBD1|TRBJ1-6|12
CAWDRGNSPLHF
TGTGCCTGGGACAGGGGAAATTCACCCCTCCACTTT
>.|TRBV19|.|TRBJ2-7|13
CASSPIQGYEQYF
TGTGCCAGTAGTCCTATTCAGGGTTACGAGCAGTACTTC
>.|TRBV7-8|.|TRBJ2-2|15
CASSLGQILTGELFF
TGTGCCAGCAGCCTTGGACAGATCCTCACCGGGGAGCTGTTTTTT
>.|TRBV2|.|TRBJ1-4|17
CASSERWGRPLDQKLFF
TGTGCCAGCAGTGAACGATGGGGCAGGCCCCTGGATCAAAAACTGTTTTTT
>.|TRBV24-1|.|TRBJ1-1|13
CATRDTQYTEAFF
TGTGCCACCAGGGACACCCAGTACACTGAAGCTTTCTTT
>.|TRBV5-5|TRBD1|TRBJ1-2|16
CASSPSRQGAGYGYTF
TGTGCCAGCAGCCCAAGTCGACAGGGGGCCGGCTATGGCTACACCTTC
>.|TRBV9|TRBD2|TRBJ2-1|16
CASSAPPQREYNEQFF
TGTGCCAGCAGTGCTCCCCCTCAGCGGGAGTACAATGAGCAGTTCTTC
>.|TRBV6-5|.|TRBJ1-6|14
CASSFLDSSSPLHF
TGTGCCAGCAGTTTCTTAGACAGTAGTTCACCCCTCCACTTT
>.|TRBV5-1|TRBD1|TRBJ2-5|15
CASGPGDSPQETQYF
TGCGCCAGCGGACCCGGGGACAGCCCCCAAGAGACCCAGTACTTC
>.|TRBV7-6|.|TRBJ1-5|15
CASSPVGGGQSAQHF
TGTGCCAGCAGCCCCGTCGGGGGGGGTCAATCAGCCCAGCATTTT
>.|TRBV5-1|.|TRBJ2-5|14
CASSGGGYQETQYF
TGCGCCAGCAGCGGAGGCGGGTACCAAGAGACCCAGTACTTC
>.|TRBV7-2|.|TRBJ2-7|15
CATSLGGTGLYEQYF
TGTGCCACGTCACTGGGAGGGACAGGTCTCTACGAGCAGTACTTC
>.|TRBV5-1|.|TRBJ2-7|15
CASSLEGRATYEQYF
TGCGCCAGCAGCTTGGAGGGCAGGGCGACGTACGAGCAGTACTTC
>.|TRBV3-1/TRBV3-2|.|TRBJ1-2|14
CASSFRTQNYGYTF
TGTGCCAGCAGCTTTCGGACTCAGAACTATGGCTACACCTTC
>.|TRBV10-3|.|TRBJ1-1|14
CAITVDKLNSEAFF
TGTGCCATCACTGTGGACAAGCTGAACTCTGAAGCTTTCTTT
>.|TRBV5-3|.|TRBJ1-6|14
CARSLGQSGSPLHF
TGTGCCAGAAGCTTGGGGCAGTCAGGGTCACCCCTCCACTTT